This TCR beta chain was identified in a study of blood T cells in healthy people across ages. This clonotype has just one count. A second PCR of 7 to 11 cycles used a sample-barcoded 5' primer and a J-beta primer mix. TCRdb independently ran MiXCR on the 5' RACE reads; one entry per CDR3 protein. This table holds about 1.8 million distinct CDR3 sequences, 49% found once. The V gene's germline CDR1 is SEHNR and CDR2 FQNEAQ (reference sequence). There are 19 residues in the CDR3. Losses at the gene ends were 5 bases for V and 2 bases for J; bases not matched to a gene: 16. This sequence was found in a woman in her 40s in good health. The source material was blood. The V and J genes are TRBV7-9 and TRBJ2-5; 11 nucleotides line up with TRBD2. In DNA form, the CDR3 reads TGTGCCAGCAGCCCCGTCCGACTAGCGGGAAACGCGAAACAAGAGACCCAGTACTTC. This sequence encodes CASSPVRLAGNAKQETQYF.